Below, 10 T cell receptor beta chains from the same sample are listed, as sequenced in a study of monozygotic twins with inflammatory bowel disease. TCRdb re-called the 5' RACE reads, yielding one record per CDR3 amino acid sequence without DNA. The table counts 200,000 to 250,000 distinct CDR3 sequences; 7.7% lies in the top ten. Sequenced input: blood. The receptors come from a human donor with ulcerative colitis or Crohn's disease, or a healthy co-twin of an affected twin (not recorded which).

This sequence joins TRBV27 and TRBJ1-1. The germline CDR1 and CDR2 sequences are MNHEY and SMNVEV (reference sequence). This CDR3 is built from 13 residues. This chain's CDR3 is CASRSYGNTEAFF.

The V call is TRBV7-9, the J call TRBJ2-1; absent DNA, TCRdb's TRBD2 call cannot be checked. The CDR3 is 14 residues long. Germline V gene sequence: CDR1 SEHNR, CDR2 FQNEAQ (reference sequence). The CDR3 is CASSLVEAGVEQFF.

V gene TRBV4-2 combines with J gene TRBJ1-1; TCRdb's D gene call, TRBD1, goes unchecked for lack of DNA. Looked up from germline, CDR1 is LGHNA and CDR2 is YNFKEQ. The CDR3 is 13 residues long. This CDR3 reads CASSPFVGDEAFF.

The gene calls are TRBV6-2 or TRBV6-3 and TRBJ1-2. The CDR3 totals 13 residues. Germline assignment: CDR1 MNHEY and CDR2 SVGEGT. The CDR3 sequence is CASSETRSYGYTF.

V and J are TRBV29-1 and TRBJ2-1; no DNA is available, so the TRBD1 call from TCRdb remains unchecked. This CDR3 is 16 amino acids long. Germline CDR1 reads SQVTM; CDR2 reads ANQGSEA. CDR3: CSVERGAKGSQNEQFF.

The rearrangement links TRBV5-4 to TRBJ2-1; TCRdb picks TRBD1, but there is no DNA to check that call. Looked up from germline, CDR1 is SGHNT and CDR2 is YYREEE (reference sequence). The CDR3 extends over 18 amino acids. CDR3 sequence: CASSLDPPSRFPLNEQFF.

V is TRBV7-2 and J is TRBJ1-5; TCRdb designates TRBD1, a call that cannot be tested without DNA. Germline loops: CDR1 SGHTA, CDR2 FQGNSA. The CDR3 is 16 residues long. CDR3 region: CASSLVGGDHNQPQHF.

CDR3: CASSTGTGIEKLFF. The rearrangement uses TRBV5-1 and TRBJ1-4; TCRdb outputs TRBD1, but without DNA this stays unchecked. The CDR3 loop spans 14 amino acids. Per the germline V gene, CDR1 is SGHRS and CDR2 is YFSETQ.

The V gene is TRBV29-1, the J gene TRBJ2-3; TCRdb proposes TRBD1, but this gene call is untestable without DNA. Germline loops: CDR1 SQVTM, CDR2 ANQGSEA. CDR3 size: 14 residues. Here the CDR3 reads CSGSPGQGYGSQYF.

This chain uses TRBV5-4 with TRBJ1-5; the TCRdb call, TRBD1, lacks DNA for checking. Germline loops: CDR1 SGHNT, CDR2 YYREEE (reference sequence). The CDR3 is made up of 16 amino acids. The CDR3 reads CASSYGTGGLNQPQHF.